Here is one T cell receptor beta chain with its context. The sample is drawn from a study of blood T cell repertoires in COVID-19. Study-level information: The United States, Italy and Spain provided the acute and convalescent COVID-19 samples.

In the study's own analysis: Reference gene primers were amplified, and this amplification served to estimate nucleated cell counts. Repertoires were generated with immunoSEQ multiplex PCR, while TCRdb's copy carries only in-frame clones and drops some. The DNA gave D and trimming, while V, J and clone size come from that table. The data show 400,000 to 500,000 clones, with 85% to 90% seen just once and 1.5% to 2% held by the top ten. The junction had 9 bases not matched to a gene; V was cut back by 0 bases and J by 5 bases. CDR1 GTSNPN and CDR2 SVGIG come from the germline V gene (reference sequence). This CDR3 has 15 amino acids.

The source material was PBMCs or T cells enriched from blood (not recorded which). The origin of this receptor is a woman aged 40 to 50 who had recovered from COVID-19. The gene calls are TRBV30 and TRBJ2-5, with 7 positions matching TRBD2. This chain's CDR3 is CAWSVLGGKAETQYF. In DNA, the CDR3 is TGTGCCTGGAGTGTACTCGGGGGGAAAGCGGAGACCCAGTACTTC.